The entry below gives a single TCR beta chain sequence along with its context. Germline V gene data show CDR1 as LGHNA and CDR2 as YSLEER. The CDR3 has 15 amino acids. V was pared by 2 bases and J by 5 bases, with 15 bases between. The library targeted TCRbeta and was prepared with unique molecular identifiers. TCRdb itself ran the PCR reads through MiXCR, one entry per CDR3 protein. The sample holds over 200,000 distinct CDR3 sequences, 8.5% to 10% seen once. The data were taken from a study of T-cell reconstitution after alpha-beta-depleted transplantation in children. The source material was PBMCs from the stem cell graft donor, sampled from the stem cell graft. This receptor was obtained from a human donor who donated a stem cell graft to a child with acute lymphoblastic leukemia. The V gene is TRBV4-3, the J gene TRBJ1-1; maybe TRBD1 (5 bases). CDR3 DNA: TGCGCCAGCAGCCAAAATGGCGGGGGAAAAACTGAAGCTTTCTTT. This gives the protein CASSQNGGGKTEAFF.